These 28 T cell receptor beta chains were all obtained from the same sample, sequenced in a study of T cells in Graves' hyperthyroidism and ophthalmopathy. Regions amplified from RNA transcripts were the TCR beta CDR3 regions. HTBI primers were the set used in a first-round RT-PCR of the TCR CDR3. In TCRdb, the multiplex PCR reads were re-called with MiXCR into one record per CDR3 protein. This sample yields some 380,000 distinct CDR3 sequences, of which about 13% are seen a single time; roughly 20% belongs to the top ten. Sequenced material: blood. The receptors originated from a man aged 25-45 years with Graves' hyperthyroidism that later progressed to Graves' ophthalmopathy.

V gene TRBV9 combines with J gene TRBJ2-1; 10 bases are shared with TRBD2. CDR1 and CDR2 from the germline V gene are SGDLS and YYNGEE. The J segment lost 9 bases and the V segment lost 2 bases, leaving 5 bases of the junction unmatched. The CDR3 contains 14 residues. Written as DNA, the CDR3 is TGTGCCAGCAGCGTTACACTAGCGGGGAGTGAGCAGTTCTTC. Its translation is CASSVTLAGSEQFF.

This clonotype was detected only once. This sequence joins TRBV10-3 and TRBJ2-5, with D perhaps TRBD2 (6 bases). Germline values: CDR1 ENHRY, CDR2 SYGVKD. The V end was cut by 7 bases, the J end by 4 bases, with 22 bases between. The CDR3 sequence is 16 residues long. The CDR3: CAITGLMVSSLETQYF. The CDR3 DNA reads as TGTGCCATCACGGGACTGATGGTCTCATCATTAGAGACCCAGTACTTC.

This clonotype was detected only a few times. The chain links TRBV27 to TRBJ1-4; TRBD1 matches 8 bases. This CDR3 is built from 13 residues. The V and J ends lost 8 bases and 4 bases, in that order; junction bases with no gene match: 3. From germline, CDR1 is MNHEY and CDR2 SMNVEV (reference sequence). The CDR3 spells CASGDRGNEKLFF. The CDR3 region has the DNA TGTGCCAGCGGCGACAGGGGTAATGAAAAACTGTTTTTT.

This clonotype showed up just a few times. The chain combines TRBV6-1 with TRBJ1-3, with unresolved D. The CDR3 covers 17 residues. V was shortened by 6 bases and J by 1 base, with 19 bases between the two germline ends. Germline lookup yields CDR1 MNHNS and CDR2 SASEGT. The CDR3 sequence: CASRPTPVPRSGNTIYF. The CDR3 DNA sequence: TGTGCCAGCAGACCCACCCCCGTCCCACGGTCTGGAAACACCATATATTTT.

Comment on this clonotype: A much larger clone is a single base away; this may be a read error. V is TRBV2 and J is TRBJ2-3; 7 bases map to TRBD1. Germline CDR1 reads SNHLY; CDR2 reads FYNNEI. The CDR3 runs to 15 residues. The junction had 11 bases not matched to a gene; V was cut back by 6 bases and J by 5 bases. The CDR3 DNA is TGTGCCAGCAGCACAGGGGTTTCTGGGATAGATACGCAGTATTTT. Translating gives CASSTGVSGIDTQYF.

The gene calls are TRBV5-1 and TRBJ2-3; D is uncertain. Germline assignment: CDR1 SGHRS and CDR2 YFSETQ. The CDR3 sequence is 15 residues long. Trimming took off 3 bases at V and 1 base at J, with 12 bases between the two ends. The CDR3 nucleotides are TGCGCCAGCAGCTCCGACGGCCAGGGCACAGATACGCAGTATTTT. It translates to CASSSDGQGTDTQYF.

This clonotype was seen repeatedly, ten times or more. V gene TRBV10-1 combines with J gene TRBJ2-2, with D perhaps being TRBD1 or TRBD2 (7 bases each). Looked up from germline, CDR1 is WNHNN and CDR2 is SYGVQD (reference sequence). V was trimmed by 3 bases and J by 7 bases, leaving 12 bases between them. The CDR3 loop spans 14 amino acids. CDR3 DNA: TGCGCCAGCAGTGAAACAGGGGAGGGCGGGGAGCTGTTTTTT. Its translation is CASSETGEGGELFF.

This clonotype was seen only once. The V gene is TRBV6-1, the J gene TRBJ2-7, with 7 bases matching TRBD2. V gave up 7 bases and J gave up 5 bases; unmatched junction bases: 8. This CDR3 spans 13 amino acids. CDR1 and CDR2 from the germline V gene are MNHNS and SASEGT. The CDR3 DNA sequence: TGTGCCAGCACCCCCGGGGGAGGGGACGAGCAGTACTTC. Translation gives CASTPGGGDEQYF.

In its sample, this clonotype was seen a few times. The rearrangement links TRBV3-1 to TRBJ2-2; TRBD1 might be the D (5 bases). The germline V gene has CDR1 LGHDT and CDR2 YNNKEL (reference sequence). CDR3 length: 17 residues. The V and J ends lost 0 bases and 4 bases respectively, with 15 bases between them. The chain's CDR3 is CASSQDTGPRGTGELFF. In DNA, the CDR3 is TGTGCCAGCAGCCAAGATACCGGGCCTAGGGGCACCGGGGAGCTGTTTTTT.

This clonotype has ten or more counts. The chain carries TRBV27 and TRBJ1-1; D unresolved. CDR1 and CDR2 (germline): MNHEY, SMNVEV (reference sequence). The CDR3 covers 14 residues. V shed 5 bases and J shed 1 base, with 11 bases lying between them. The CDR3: CASSLGTRNTEAFF. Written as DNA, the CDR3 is TGTGCCAGCAGTCTGGGTACACGGAACACTGAAGCTTTCTTT.

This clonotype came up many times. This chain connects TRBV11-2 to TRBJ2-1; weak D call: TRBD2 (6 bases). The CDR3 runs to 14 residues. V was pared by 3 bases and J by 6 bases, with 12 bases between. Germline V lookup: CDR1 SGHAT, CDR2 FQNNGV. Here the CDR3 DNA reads TGTGCCAGCAGCTTTGCCGGGACTCGCAATGAGCAGTTCTTC. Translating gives CASSFAGTRNEQFF.

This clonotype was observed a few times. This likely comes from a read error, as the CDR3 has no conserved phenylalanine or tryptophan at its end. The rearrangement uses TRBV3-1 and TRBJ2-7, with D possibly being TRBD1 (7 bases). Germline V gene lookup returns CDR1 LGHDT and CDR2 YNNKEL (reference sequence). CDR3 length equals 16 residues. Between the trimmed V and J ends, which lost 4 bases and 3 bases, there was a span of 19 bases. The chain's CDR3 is CASSPRWGDRVYEQYL. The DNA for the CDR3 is TGTGCCAGCAGCCCCCGGTGGGGGGACAGAGTCTACGAGCAGTACCTC.

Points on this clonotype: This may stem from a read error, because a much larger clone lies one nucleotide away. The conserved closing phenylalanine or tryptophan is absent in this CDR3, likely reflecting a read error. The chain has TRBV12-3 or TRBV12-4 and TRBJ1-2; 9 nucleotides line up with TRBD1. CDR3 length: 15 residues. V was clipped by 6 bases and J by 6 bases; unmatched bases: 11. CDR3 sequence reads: CASSEGGTGMDGYTL. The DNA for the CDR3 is TGTGCCAGCAGCGAGGGGGGGACAGGGATGGATGGCTACACCCTC.

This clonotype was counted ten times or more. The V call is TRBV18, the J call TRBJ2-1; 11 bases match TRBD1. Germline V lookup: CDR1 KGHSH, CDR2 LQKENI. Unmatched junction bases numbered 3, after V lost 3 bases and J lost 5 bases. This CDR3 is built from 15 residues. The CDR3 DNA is TGTGCCAGCTCACCGGGGACAGGGGGGGACAATGAGCAGTTCTTC. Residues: CASSPGTGGDNEQFF.

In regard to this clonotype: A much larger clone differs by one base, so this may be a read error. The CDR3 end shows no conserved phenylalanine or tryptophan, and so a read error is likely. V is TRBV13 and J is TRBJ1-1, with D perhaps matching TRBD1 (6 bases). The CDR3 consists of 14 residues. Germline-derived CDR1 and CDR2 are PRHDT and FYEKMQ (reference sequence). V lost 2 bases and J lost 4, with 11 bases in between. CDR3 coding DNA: TGTGCCAGCAGCTTACGAGGGGGTACCACTGAAGCTTTCCTT. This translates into CASSLRGGTTEAFL.

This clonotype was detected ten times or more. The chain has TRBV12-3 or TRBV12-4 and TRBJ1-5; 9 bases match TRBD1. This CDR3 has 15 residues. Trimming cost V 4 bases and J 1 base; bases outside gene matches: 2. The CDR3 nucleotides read TGTGCCAGCAGTTGGGGACAGGGAAGCAATCAGCCCCAGCATTTT. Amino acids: CASSWGQGSNQPQHF.

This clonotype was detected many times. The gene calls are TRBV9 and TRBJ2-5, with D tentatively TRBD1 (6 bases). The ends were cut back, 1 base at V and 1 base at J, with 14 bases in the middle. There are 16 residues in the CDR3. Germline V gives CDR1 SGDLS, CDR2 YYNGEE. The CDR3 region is CASSVRGQGPQETQYF. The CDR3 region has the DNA TGTGCCAGCAGCGTAAGGGGTCAGGGGCCCCAAGAGACCCAGTACTTC.

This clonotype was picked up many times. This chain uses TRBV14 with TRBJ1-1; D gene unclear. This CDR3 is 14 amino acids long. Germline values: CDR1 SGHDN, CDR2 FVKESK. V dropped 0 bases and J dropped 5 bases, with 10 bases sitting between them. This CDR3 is CASSQDLRLTEAFF. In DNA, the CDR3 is TGTGCCAGCAGCCAAGATCTTCGACTGACTGAAGCTTTCTTT.

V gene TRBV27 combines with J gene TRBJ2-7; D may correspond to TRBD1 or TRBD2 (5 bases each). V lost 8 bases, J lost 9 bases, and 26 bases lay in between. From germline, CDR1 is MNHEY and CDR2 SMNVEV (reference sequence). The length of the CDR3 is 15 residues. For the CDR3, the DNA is TGTGCCAGCGGGTCCGGACCCCTGACAGAGGGTGGGCAGTACTTC. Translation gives CASGSGPLTEGGQYF.

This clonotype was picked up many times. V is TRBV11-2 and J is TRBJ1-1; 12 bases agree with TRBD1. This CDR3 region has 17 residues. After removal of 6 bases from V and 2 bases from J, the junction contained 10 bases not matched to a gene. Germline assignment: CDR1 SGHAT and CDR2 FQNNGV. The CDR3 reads CASRPGTGGVSNTEAFF. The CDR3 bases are TGTGCCAGCAGGCCCGGGACAGGGGGCGTCTCCAACACTGAAGCTTTCTTT. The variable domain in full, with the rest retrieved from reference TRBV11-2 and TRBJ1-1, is EAGVAQSPRYKIIEKRQSVAFWCNPISGHATLYWYQQILGQGPKLLIQFQNNGVVDDSQLPKDRFSAERLKGVDSTLKIQPAKLEDSAVYLCASRPGTGGVSNTEAFFGQGTRLTVV.

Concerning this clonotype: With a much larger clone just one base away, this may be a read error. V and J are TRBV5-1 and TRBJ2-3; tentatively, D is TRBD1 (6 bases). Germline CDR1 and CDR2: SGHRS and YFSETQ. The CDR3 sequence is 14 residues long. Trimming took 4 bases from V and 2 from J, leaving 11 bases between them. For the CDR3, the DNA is TGCGCCAGCAGCGAGGACAGTTACACAGATACGCAGTATTTT. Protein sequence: CASSEDSYTDTQYF. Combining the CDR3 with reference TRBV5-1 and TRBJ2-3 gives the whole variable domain KAGVTQTPRYLIKTRGQQVTLSCSPISGHRSVSWYQQTPGQGLQFLFEYFSETQRNKGNFPGRFSGRQFSNSRSEMNVSTLELGDSALYLCASSEDSYTDTQYFGPGTRLTVL.

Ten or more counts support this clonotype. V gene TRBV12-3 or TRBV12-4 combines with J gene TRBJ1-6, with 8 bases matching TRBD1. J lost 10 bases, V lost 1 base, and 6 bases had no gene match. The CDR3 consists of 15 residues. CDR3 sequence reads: CASSLGTGKGSPLHF. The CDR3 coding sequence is TGTGCCAGCAGTTTAGGGACAGGGAAAGGGTCACCCCTCCACTTT.

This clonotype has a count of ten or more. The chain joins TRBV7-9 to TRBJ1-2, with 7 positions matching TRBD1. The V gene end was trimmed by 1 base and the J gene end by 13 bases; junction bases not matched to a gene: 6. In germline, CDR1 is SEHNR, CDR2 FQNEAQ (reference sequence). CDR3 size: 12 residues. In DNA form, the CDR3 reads TGTGCCAGCAGCTTAGAGGCAGGGGGAGGCACCTTC. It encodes CASSLEAGGGTF.

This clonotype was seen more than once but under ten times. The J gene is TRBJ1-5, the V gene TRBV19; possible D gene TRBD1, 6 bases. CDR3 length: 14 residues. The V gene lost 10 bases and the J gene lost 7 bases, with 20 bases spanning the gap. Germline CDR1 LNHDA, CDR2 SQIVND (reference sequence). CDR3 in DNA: TGTGCCAACCCCCCGGGACACGGTATACAGCCCCAGCATTTT. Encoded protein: CANPPGHGIQPQHF.

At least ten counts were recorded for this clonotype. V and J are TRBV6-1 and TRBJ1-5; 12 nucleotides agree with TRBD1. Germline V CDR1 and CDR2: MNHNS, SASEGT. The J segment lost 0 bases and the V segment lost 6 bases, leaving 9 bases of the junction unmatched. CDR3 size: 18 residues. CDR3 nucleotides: TGTGCCAGCAGAGCAGCGGGACAGGGGGCGAATAGCAATCAGCCCCAGCATTTT. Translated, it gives CASRAAGQGANSNQPQHF.

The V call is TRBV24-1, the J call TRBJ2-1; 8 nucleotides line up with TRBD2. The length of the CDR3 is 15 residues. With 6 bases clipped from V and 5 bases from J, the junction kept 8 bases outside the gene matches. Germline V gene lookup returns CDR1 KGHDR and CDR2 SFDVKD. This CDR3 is CATSPTLAGHNEQFF. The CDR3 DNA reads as TGTGCCACCAGTCCCACTCTAGCGGGCCACAATGAGCAGTTCTTC.

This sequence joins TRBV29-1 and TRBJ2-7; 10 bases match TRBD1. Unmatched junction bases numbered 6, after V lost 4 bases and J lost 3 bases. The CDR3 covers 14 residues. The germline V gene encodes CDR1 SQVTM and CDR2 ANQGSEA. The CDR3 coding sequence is TGCAGCGTTGCCCGCGGGACAGGGGACTACGAGCAGTACTTC. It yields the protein CSVARGTGDYEQYF.

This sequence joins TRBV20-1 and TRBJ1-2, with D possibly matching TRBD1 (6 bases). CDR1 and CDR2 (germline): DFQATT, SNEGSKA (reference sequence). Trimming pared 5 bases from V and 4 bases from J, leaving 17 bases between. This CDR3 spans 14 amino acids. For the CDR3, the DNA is TGCAGTGCTTCCTTCGGGGGCGCTGGCTATGGCTACACCTTC. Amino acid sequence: CSASFGGAGYGYTF.